What follows is one TCR beta chain and its context. Its target is unknown. This sample is drawn from a study of cytomegalovirus exposure and HLA in healthy donors. General study results and limits: Cytomegalovirus association was assigned to approximately 160 TCR beta chains.

The PCR ran on 60 Vbeta and 13 Jbeta primers. Sequenced by immunoSEQ multiplex PCR; TCRdb stores in-frame clones only, minus some. The sample contains 130,000 or so clones, roughly 72% of which appear only once. Germline V gene data show CDR1 as MGHRA and CDR2 as YSYEKL. Trimming took 2 bases from V and 8 from J; bases not matched to a gene: 0. This CDR3 has 12 residues. This chain links TRBV4-1 with TRBJ2-3; 8 bases are shared with TRBD2. The sequenced sample was PBMCs. This clonotype was sampled from a male donor in good health and CMV-seronegative. The CDR3 loop is CASSQTSGTQYF. CDR3 nucleotide sequence: TGCGCCAGCAGCCAAACTAGCGGTACGCAGTATTTT.